Detailed here is one T cell receptor beta chain. This entry is derived from a study of blood T cell repertoires in COVID-19. Study as a whole: Acute and convalescent COVID-19 samples came from the United States, Italy and Spain. PBMCs, B-cell-depleted T cells, or T cells were the source of the cDNA or gDNA that made up the material.

Looked up from germline, CDR1 is ENHRY and CDR2 is SYGVKD. V shed 4 bases and J shed 2 bases, with 12 bases lying between them. The CDR3 covers 15 residues. Under the authors' procedure: Using reference gene primer amplification, nucleated cell counts were estimated. Assay used: immunoSEQ multiplex PCR; TCRdb lists only in-frame clones, some missing. V, J and clone size derive from that table, while D and trimming were established from the DNA sequence. The top ten hold 0.78% of the sample, which has fewer than 250,000 clones, approximately 87% seen once. This TCR was recovered from a woman in her 70s with acute or convalescent COVID-19. The V and J genes are TRBV10-3 and TRBJ2-1, with a possible D match to TRBD2 (6 bases). Sequenced input: peripheral blood. The CDR3 protein is CAISGGSGAYNEQFF. The CDR3 DNA follows: TGTGCCATCAGTGGGGGTAGCGGAGCCTACAATGAGCAGTTCTTC.